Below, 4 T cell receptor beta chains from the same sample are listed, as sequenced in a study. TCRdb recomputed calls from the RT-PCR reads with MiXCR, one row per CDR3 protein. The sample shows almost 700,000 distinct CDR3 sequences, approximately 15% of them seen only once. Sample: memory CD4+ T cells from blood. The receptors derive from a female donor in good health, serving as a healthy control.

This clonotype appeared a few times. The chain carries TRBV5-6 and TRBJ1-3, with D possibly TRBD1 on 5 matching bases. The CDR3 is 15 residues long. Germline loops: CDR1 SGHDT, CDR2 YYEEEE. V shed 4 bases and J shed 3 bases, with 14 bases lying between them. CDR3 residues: CASSRGPPGGNTIYF. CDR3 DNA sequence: TGTGCCAGCAGCAGGGGACCGCCGGGTGGAAACACCATATATTTT. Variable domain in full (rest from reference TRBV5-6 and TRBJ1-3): DAGVTQSPTHLIKTRGQQVTLRCSPKSGHDTVSWYQQALGQGPQFIFQYYEEEERQRGNFPDRFSGHQFPNYSSELNVNALLLGDSALYLCASSRGPPGGNTIYFGEGSWLTVV.

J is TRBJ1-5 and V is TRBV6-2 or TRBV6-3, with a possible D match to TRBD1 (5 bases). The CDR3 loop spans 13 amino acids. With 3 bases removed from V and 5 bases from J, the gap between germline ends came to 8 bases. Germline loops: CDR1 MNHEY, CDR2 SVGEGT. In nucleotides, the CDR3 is TGTGCCAGCAGTTATAAGGGGTATCAGCCCCAGCATTTT. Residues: CASSYKGYQPQHF.

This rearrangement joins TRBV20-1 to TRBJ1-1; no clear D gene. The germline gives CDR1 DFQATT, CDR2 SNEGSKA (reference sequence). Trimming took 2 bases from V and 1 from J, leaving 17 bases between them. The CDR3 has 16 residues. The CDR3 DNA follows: TGCAGTGCTAGACTAAGACGGGCACTTCAGAACACTGAAGCTTTCTTT. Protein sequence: CSARLRRALQNTEAFF.

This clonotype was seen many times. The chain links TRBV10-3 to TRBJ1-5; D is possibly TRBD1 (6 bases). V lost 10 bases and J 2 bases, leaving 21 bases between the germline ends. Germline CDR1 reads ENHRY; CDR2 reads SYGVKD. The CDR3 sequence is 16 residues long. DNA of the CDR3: TGTGCCACCGAGTGGCATCACGAGGGGGGCAATCAGCCCCAGCATTTT. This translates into CATEWHHEGGNQPQHF.